The following is a T cell receptor (beta chain) sequence with its context. What it binds is unknown. The entry originates in a study of shared clonotypes between healthy human individuals. Findings and caveats of the study: The naive CD4 repertoires of a handful of donors were compared, and approximately 5% of clonotypes were shared. Clonotype sharing among donors likely depends on sequencing depth. Only blood underwent sampling, and tissue repertoires likely differ.

The germline gives CDR1 SGHDN, CDR2 FVKESK. The CDR3 runs to 15 residues. The V and J ends lost 4 bases and 0 bases respectively, with 13 bases between them. Generated by immunoSEQ multiplex PCR, the TCRdb table keeps only in-frame clones and is missing some. The sample carries roughly 2.4 million clones, approximately 95% recorded once. CD4+ cells yielded CD45RA+ naive and CD45RA-negative memory subsets. The genes are TRBV14 and TRBJ2-7, with D unclear. The source of this sequence is a man aged 18 to 30 in good health. The sample taken for sequencing was naive CD4+ T cells sorted from blood. Subset: CD45RA+ positively selected. CDR3: CASSPPDKNSYEQYF. CDR3 nucleotide sequence: TGTGCCAGCAGCCCACCCGACAAGAACTCCTACGAGCAGTACTTC.